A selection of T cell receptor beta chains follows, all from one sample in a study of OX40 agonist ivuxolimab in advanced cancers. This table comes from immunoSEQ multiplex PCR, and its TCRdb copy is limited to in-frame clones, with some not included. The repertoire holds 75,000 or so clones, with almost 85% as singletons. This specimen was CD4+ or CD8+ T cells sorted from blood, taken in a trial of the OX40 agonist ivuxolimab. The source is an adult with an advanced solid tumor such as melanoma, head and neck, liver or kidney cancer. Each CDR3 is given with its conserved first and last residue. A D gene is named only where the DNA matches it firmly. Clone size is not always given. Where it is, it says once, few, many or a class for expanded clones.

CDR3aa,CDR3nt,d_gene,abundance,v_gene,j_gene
CASSRGIAYEQYF,TGTGCCAGCAGCAGGGGTATAGCCTACGAGCAGTACTTC,-,once,TRBV21-1,TRBJ2-7
CASRSIRQGGLQPQHF,TGTGCCAGCAGATCAATAAGACAGGGCGGACTTCAGCCCCAGCATTTT,TRBD1,once,TRBV27,TRBJ1-5
CASNQGVREPQHF,TGTGCCAGCAACCAAGGCGTAAGAGAGCCCCAGCATTTT,-,-,TRBV7-8,TRBJ1-5
CASSLGTSGNEQFF,TGTGCCAGCAGTTTAGGGACTAGCGGGAATGAGCAGTTCTTC,TRBD2,-,TRBV27,TRBJ2-1
CASSPGENTEAFF,TGTGCCAGCAGCCCAGGGGAGAACACTGAAGCTTTCTTT,-,-,TRBV7-6,TRBJ1-1
CASSLEFPYEQYF,TGTGCCAGCAGCTTAGAGTTTCCCTACGAGCAGTACTTC,-,-,TRBV7-2,TRBJ2-7
CASSGLDREKLFF,TGTGCCAGCAGTGGTTTGGATCGAGAAAAACTGTTTTTT,-,-,TRBV2,TRBJ1-4
CASSFTASPDLFNEQFF,TGTGCCAGCAGCTTTACGGCTAGTCCCGACCTATTCAATGAGCAGTTCTTC,-,once,TRBV7-2,TRBJ2-1
CASSYWTGGYEQYF,TGCGCCAGCAGCTATTGGACAGGGGGATACGAGCAGTACTTC,TRBD1,-,TRBV4-1,TRBJ2-7
CASSATGGLYEQYF,TGCGCCAGCAGCGCGACAGGGGGCTTATACGAGCAGTACTTC,TRBD1,once,TRBV5-1,TRBJ2-7
CASSSGQGKVIRETQYF,TGCGCCAGCAGCTCGGGACAGGGGAAGGTCATCCGAGAGACCCAGTACTTC,TRBD1,-,TRBV5-1,TRBJ2-5
CASSKLTGRQPQHF,TGTGCCAGTAGTAAACTTACAGGGAGGCAGCCCCAGCATTTT,-,few,TRBV19,TRBJ1-5
CASSAVWNTEAFF,TGTGCCAGCAGCGCAGTGTGGAACACTGAAGCTTTCTTT,-,-,TRBV7-2,TRBJ1-1
CASSELEGGWGNEQFF,TGTGCCAGCAGTGAACTTGAAGGCGGTTGGGGCAATGAGCAGTTCTTC,-,-,TRBV25-1,TRBJ2-1
CASSSDIEGGSGANVLTF,TGTGCCAGCAGCTCCGACATCGAGGGGGGCTCTGGGGCCAACGTCCTGACTTTC,-,-,TRBV7-8,TRBJ2-6
CASSLRSGNNEQFF,TGCGCCAGCAGCTTGAGGTCGGGGAACAATGAGCAGTTCTTC,-,-,TRBV5-1,TRBJ2-1
CAISDLNSRDPYGYTF,TGTGCCATCAGTGATCTTAACAGCCGCGACCCCTATGGCTACACCTTC,-,few,TRBV10-3,TRBJ1-2
CASSQGLAGGRGSTDTQYF,TGTGCCAGCAGCCAAGGACTAGCGGGGGGCCGAGGAAGCACAGATACGCAGTATTTT,TRBD2,-,TRBV27,TRBJ2-3
CASSKQGAEYGYTF,TGTGCCAGCTCAAAACAGGGGGCAGAATATGGCTACACCTTC,TRBD1,-,TRBV18,TRBJ1-2
CASRRPLAPQHF,TGTGCCAGCAGGCGCCCCTTAGCGCCCCAGCATTTT,-,-,TRBV6-5,TRBJ1-5
CAWRTWDRAYEQYF,TGTGCCTGGAGGACCTGGGACAGGGCCTACGAGCAGTACTTC,TRBD1,-,TRBV30,TRBJ2-7
CASSWGGRYNEQFF,TGTGCCAGTAGTTGGGGGGGCAGGTACAATGAGCAGTTCTTC,-,-,TRBV19,TRBJ2-1
CASSLRGTVTYEQYF,TGTGCCAGCAGCTTACGTGGGACAGTTACCTACGAGCAGTACTTC,TRBD1,-,TRBV4-2,TRBJ2-7
CASTSRDNQPQHF,TGTGCCAGTACTTCCAGGGACAATCAGCCCCAGCATTTT,-,-,TRBV19,TRBJ1-5
CASSLNRGIDEQYF,TGTGCCAGCAGCTTAAACAGGGGGATCGACGAGCAGTACTTC,TRBD1,few,TRBV5-4,TRBJ2-7
CASRRGYEQYF,TGTGCCAGCCGCCGGGGGTACGAGCAGTACTTC,-,-,TRBV6-5,TRBJ2-7
CASSWAGTPNTEAFF,TGTGCCAGCAGCTGGGCCGGGACACCGAACACTGAAGCTTTCTTT,-,-,TRBV5-6,TRBJ1-1
CASSLATSGTYEQYF,TGCGCCAGCAGCTTGGCAACTAGCGGGACCTACGAGCAGTACTTC,TRBD2,-,TRBV5-1,TRBJ2-7
CASSPRGGQNTEAFF,TGTGCCAGCAGCCCCCGGGGAGGGCAGAACACTGAAGCTTTCTTT,-,few,TRBV7-2,TRBJ1-1
CASSEERNQPQHF,TGTGCCAGCAGTGAAGAAAGGAATCAGCCCCAGCATTTT,-,-,TRBV6-1,TRBJ1-5
CASSPGGTTGELFF,TGTGCCAGCAGCCCCGGAGGGACTACCGGGGAGCTGTTTTTT,-,-,TRBV6-5,TRBJ2-2
CASSLVGHHMGNEQYF,TGTGCCAGCAGCTTGGTAGGGCACCACATGGGCAACGAGCAGTACTTC,-,-,TRBV5-4,TRBJ2-7
CASSSSSGARTDTQYF,TGCGCCAGCAGTTCTTCTAGCGGGGCACGCACAGATACGCAGTATTTT,TRBD2,-,TRBV5-1,TRBJ2-3
CASSQILGNEQFF,TGTGCCAGCTCACAAATCCTAGGCAATGAGCAGTTCTTC,-,-,TRBV18,TRBJ2-1
CASGTDPFTEAFF,TGTGCCAGTGGGACAGACCCATTCACTGAAGCTTTCTTT,TRBD1,-,TRBV9,TRBJ1-1
CASSRPGDYNSPLHF,TGTGCCAGTAGTCGTCCGGGTGACTATAATTCACCCCTCCACTTT,-,-,TRBV19,TRBJ1-6
CASRPGTGASRGTQYF,TGTGCCAGCAGACCCGGGACAGGGGCGTCCAGGGGGACCCAGTACTTC,TRBD1,-,TRBV27,TRBJ2-5
CASTHQIQRVGNNEQFF,TGTGCCAGCACCCATCAAATCCAGCGTGTTGGAAACAATGAGCAGTTCTTC,-,-,TRBV5-6,TRBJ2-1
CASSPRQQTDTQYF,TGTGCCAGCAGCCCTCGACAGCAGACAGATACGCAGTATTTT,-,-,TRBV7-3,TRBJ2-3
CASTRGQSQETQYF,TGCGCCAGCACGAGGGGACAGAGCCAAGAGACCCAGTACTTC,TRBD1,-,TRBV5-1,TRBJ2-5
CASSTPGTDYGYTF,TGTGCCAGCAGTACGCCCGGGACAGACTATGGCTACACCTTC,TRBD1,-,TRBV28,TRBJ1-2
CASSSLLDRDRGHTGELFF,TGTGCCAGCAGCTCCTTACTGGACCGGGACAGGGGCCACACCGGGGAGCTGTTTTTT,TRBD1,-,TRBV7-2,TRBJ2-2
CASSSRLGTYEQYF,TGTGCCAGCAGCTCCCGACTAGGAACCTACGAGCAGTACTTC,-,-,TRBV11-3,TRBJ2-7
CASKITSQPQHF,TGTGCCAGCAAGATTACAAGTCAGCCCCAGCATTTT,-,-,TRBV2,TRBJ1-5
CASSRHLGDAGANVLTF,TGCGCCAGCAGCCGACATCTTGGGGACGCTGGGGCCAACGTCCTGACTTTC,-,-,TRBV4-3,TRBJ2-6
CASSLIPRGGANVLTF,TGTGCCAGCAGCCTTATCCCGCGGGGTGGGGCCAACGTCCTGACTTTC,-,-,TRBV27,TRBJ2-6
CAWSVLSGHNEQFF,TGTGCCTGGAGTGTACTCTCCGGACACAATGAGCAGTTCTTC,-,-,TRBV30,TRBJ2-1
CASSLIAIADEQFF,TGTGCCAGCAGCTTGATCGCAATCGCCGATGAGCAGTTCTTC,-,-,TRBV5-4,TRBJ2-1
CASSFATGGNEKLFF,TGTGCCAGCAGTTTCGCAACAGGGGGAAATGAAAAACTGTTTTTT,TRBD1,-,TRBV28,TRBJ1-4
CASSLPTGQESSGANVLTF,TGTGCCAGCAGCTTACCGACTGGACAGGAAAGCTCTGGGGCCAACGTCCTGACTTTC,TRBD1,-,TRBV7-9,TRBJ2-6
CASSLYTGTGVTGELFF,TGTGCCAGCAGCCTTTATACCGGGACAGGGGTCACCGGGGAGCTGTTTTTT,TRBD1,-,TRBV14,TRBJ2-2
CASVGDTGELFF,TGTGCCAGCGTCGGGGACACCGGGGAGCTGTTTTTT,-,-,TRBV4-2,TRBJ2-2
CASSPDRGGNQPQHF,TGTGCCAGCTCCCCCGACAGGGGAGGCAATCAGCCCCAGCATTTT,TRBD1,-,TRBV18,TRBJ1-5
CSSRGGTGETEAFF,TGCAGCTCTCGGGGCGGGACAGGGGAGACTGAAGCTTTCTTT,TRBD1,-,TRBV29-1,TRBJ1-1
CASSMRLVNQPQHF,TGTGCCAGTAGTATGCGGTTAGTCAATCAGCCCCAGCATTTT,-,once,TRBV19,TRBJ1-5